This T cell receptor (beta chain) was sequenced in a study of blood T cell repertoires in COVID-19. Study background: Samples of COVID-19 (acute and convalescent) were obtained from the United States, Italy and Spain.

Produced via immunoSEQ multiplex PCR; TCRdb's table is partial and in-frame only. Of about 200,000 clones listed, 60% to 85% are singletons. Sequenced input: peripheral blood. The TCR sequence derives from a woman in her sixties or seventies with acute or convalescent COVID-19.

DNA of the CDR3: TGTGCCAGCAGCCTCCAGCAGCGGGAGGTACCCTACGAGCAGTACTTC. As protein: CASSLQQREVPYEQYF. The V call is TRBV27, the J call TRBJ2-7; 9 bases are a match to TRBD2. This CDR3 region has 16 residues. J lost 2 bases, V lost 6 bases, and 11 bases had no gene match. Germline CDR1 is MNHEY and CDR2 is SMNVEV (reference sequence).